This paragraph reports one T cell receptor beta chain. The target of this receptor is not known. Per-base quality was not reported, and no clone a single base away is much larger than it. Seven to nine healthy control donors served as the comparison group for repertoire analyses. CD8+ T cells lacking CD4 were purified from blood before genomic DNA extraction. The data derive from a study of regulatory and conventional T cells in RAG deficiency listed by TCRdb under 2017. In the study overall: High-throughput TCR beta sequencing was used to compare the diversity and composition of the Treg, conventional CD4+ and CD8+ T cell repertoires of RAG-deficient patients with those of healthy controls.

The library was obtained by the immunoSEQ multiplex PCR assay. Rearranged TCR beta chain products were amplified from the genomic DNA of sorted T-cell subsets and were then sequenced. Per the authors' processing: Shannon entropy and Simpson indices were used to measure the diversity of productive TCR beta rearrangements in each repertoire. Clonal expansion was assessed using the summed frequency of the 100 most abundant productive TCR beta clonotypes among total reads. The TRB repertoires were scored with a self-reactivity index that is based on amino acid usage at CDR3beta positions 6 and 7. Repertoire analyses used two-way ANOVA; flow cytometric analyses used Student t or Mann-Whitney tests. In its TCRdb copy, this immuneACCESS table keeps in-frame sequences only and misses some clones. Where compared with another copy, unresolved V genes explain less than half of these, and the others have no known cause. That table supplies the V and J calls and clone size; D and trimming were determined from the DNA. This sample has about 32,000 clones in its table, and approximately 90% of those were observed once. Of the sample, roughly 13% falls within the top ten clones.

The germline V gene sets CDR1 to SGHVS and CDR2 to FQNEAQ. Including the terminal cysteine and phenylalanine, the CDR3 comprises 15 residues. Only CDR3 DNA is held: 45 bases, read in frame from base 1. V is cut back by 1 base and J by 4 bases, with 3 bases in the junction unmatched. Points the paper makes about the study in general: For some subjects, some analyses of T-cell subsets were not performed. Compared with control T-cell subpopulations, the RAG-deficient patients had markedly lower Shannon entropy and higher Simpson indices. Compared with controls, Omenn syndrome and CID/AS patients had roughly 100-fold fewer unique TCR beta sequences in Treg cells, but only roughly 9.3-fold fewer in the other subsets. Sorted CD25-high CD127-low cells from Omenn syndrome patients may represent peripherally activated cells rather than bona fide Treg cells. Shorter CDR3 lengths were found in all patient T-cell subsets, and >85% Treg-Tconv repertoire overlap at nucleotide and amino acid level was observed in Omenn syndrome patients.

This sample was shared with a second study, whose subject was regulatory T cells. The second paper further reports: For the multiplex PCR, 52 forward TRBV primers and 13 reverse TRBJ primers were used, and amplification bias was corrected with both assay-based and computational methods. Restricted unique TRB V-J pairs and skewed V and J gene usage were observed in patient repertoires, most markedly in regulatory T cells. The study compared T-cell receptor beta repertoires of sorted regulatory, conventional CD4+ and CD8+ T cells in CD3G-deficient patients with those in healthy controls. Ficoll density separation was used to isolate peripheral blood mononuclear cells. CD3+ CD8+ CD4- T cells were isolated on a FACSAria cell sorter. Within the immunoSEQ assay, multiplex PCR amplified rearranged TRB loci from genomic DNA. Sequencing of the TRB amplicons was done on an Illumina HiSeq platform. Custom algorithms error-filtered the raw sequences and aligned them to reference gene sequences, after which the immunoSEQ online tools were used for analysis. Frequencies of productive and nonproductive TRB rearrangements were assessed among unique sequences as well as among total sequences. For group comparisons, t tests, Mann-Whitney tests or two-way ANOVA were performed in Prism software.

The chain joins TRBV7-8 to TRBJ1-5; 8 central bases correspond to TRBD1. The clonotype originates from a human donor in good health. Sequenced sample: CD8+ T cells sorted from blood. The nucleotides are TGTGCCAGCAGCTTAGTGCAGGGGGCAAATCAGCCCCAGCATTTT. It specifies CASSLVQGANQPQHF.